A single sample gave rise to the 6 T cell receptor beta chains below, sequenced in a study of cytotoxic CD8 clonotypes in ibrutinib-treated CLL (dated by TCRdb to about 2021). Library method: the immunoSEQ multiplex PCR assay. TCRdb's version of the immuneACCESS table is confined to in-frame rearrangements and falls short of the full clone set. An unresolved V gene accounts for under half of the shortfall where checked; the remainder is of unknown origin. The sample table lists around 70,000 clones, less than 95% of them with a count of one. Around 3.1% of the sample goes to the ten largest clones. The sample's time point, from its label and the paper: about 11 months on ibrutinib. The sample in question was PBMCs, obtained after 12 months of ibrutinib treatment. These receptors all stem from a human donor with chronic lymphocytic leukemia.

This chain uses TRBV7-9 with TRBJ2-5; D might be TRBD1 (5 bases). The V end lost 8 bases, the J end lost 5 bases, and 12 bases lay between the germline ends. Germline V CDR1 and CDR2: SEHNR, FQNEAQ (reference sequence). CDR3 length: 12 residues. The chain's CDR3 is CASPGARETQYF. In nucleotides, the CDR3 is TGTGCCAGCCCTGGGGCGCGGGAGACCCAGTACTTC.

The CDR3 DNA reads as TGTGCCAGTGGAGACGGGGCTGGAAACACCATATATTTT. Encoded protein: CASGDGAGNTIYF. The chain carries TRBV6-6 and TRBJ1-3; D is uncertain. CDR1 is MNHNY and CDR2 is SVGAGI in the germline V gene (reference sequence). Trimming pared 9 bases from V and 2 bases from J, leaving 11 bases between. The CDR3 has 13 residues.

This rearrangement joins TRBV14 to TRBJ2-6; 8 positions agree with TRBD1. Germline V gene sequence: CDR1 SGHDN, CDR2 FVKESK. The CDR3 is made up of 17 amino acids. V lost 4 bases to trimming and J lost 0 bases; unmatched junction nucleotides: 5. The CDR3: CASSLVGQASGANVLTF. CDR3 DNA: TGTGCCAGCAGCCTCGTGGGACAGGCCTCTGGGGCCAACGTCCTGACTTTC.

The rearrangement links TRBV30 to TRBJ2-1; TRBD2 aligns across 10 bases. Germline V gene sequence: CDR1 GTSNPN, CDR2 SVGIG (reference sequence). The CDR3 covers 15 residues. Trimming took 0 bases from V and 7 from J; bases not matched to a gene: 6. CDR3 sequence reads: CAWSVDSGRYNEQFF. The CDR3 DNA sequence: TGTGCCTGGAGTGTTGATAGCGGGAGGTATAATGAGCAGTTCTTC. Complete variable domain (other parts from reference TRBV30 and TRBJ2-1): SQTIHQWPATLVQPVGSPLSLECTVEGTSNPNLYWYRQAAGRGLQLLFYSVGIGQISSEVPQNLSASRPQDRQFILSSKKLLLSDSGFYLCAWSVDSGRYNEQFFGPGTRLTVL.

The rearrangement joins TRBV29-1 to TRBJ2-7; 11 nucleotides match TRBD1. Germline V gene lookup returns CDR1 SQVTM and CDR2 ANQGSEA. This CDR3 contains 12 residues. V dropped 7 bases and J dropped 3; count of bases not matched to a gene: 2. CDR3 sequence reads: CSAGTGGYEQYF. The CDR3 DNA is TGCAGCGCCGGGACAGGGGGCTACGAGCAGTACTTC.

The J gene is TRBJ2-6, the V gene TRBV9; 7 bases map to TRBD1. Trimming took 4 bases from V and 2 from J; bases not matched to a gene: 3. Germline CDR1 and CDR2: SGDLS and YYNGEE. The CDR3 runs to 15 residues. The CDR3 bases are TGTGCCAGCAGCCCACAGGGGACTGGGGCCAACGTCCTGACTTTC. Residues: CASSPQGTGANVLTF.